This T cell receptor beta chain was captured by sequencing in a study of cytomegalovirus exposure and HLA in healthy donors. Points from the study as a whole: Accounts indicate the classifier identified cytomegalovirus status with strong specificity and sensitivity. Among TCR beta chains, those listed as cytomegalovirus-associated numbered more than 150.

A 120-subject validation cohort, separate from the approximately 720-subject first cohort, supplied the donors. About this clone itself: Its antigen is not known.

V was shortened by 3 bases and J by 0 bases, with 10 bases between the two germline ends. The CDR3 has 15 amino acids. Looked up from germline, CDR1 is SGHRS and CDR2 is YFSETQ. This table comes from immunoSEQ multiplex PCR, and its TCRdb copy is limited to in-frame clones, with some not included. The sample consists of approximately 270,000 clones, 70% to 90% of them appearing once. The chain links TRBV5-1 to TRBJ2-1; D not certain. Sequenced: PBMCs. This receptor was identified in a young woman in good health and CMV-seronegative. CDR3 DNA sequence: TGCGCCAGCAGCTCACACAGAAGCTCCTACAATGAGCAGTTCTTC. Translated: CASSSHRSSYNEQFF.